The 2 T cell receptor beta chains in this list originate from one sample, sequenced in a study of response to subunit inactivated influenza vaccine. Via MiXCR, TCRdb re-called the RT-PCR reads, giving one row per CDR3 protein. The table lists hundreds of thousands of distinct CDR3 sequences, roughly 13% of them singletons. The sample consisted of PBMCs from blood, taken 45 days after vaccination. Source of these receptors: a man aged 45-65 years who received an inactivated influenza vaccine.

This clonotype was seen ten or more times. J is TRBJ2-7 and V is TRBV4-3; either TRBD1 or TRBD2 may supply D (6 bases each). In germline, CDR1 is LGHNA, CDR2 YSLEER. V dropped 4 bases and J dropped 4 bases, with 20 bases sitting between them. CDR3 length: 16 amino acids. The DNA of the CDR3 is TGCGCCAGCAGCCTGGTTTGGGGGGCCGTCCTGTACGAGCAGTACTTC. Translating it yields CASSLVWGAVLYEQYF.

This clonotype was detected many times. Written as DNA, the CDR3 is TGTGCCAGCTGGGACGATGGCTACACCTTC. Protein sequence: CASWDDGYTF. This sequence joins TRBV12-3 or TRBV12-4 and TRBJ1-2; TRBD1 might be the D (5 bases). This CDR3 region has 10 residues. V was trimmed by 8 bases and J by 6 bases, leaving 7 bases between them.